This T cell receptor beta chain originates from a study of CD8 T cells in ankylosing spondylitis. Findings and caveats of the study: The authors reported significant enrichment of disease-linked clones in matched ankylosing spondylitis synovial fluid. A motif of fewer than ten highly homologous TCR beta variants was seen as apparently characteristic of ankylosing spondylitis blood. Prior work had noted some motif variants in reactive arthritis blood and synovial fluid.

The sample holds many counts of this clonotype. Its antigen is unknown. Quantitative 5'-RACE with molecular barcodes generated TCR beta libraries. TCRdb re-analysed the 5' RACE reads in MiXCR, keeping a single row per CDR3 protein. The table lists about 39,000 distinct CDR3 sequences, 3% of them singletons. Sequenced sample: blood, either unsorted or a sorted T cell fraction (not recorded which). This clonotype originated in a male donor with ankylosing spondylitis or in good health (not recorded which).

In DNA, the CDR3 is TGTGCCAGCAGCGTAGAACCGAACACCGGGGAGCTGTTTTTT. It codes for CASSVEPNTGELFF. V gene TRBV9 combines with J gene TRBJ2-2; no reliable D call. There are 14 residues in the CDR3. Trimming left V 0 bases short and J 0 bases short, with 3 bases between. Germline CDR1 SGDLS, CDR2 YYNGEE.